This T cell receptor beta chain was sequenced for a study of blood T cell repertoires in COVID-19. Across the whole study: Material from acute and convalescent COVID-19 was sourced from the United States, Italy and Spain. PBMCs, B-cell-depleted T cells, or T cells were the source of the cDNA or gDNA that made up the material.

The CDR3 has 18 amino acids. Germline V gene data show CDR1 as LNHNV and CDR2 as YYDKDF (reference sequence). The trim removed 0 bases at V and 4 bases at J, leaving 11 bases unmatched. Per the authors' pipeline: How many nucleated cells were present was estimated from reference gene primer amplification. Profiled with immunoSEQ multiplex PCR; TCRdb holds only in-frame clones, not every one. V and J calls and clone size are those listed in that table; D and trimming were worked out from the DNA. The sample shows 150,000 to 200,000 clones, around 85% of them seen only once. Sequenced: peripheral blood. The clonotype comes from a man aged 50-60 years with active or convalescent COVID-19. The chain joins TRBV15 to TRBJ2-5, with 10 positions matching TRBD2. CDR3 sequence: CATSRDSVARLAGETQYF. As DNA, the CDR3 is TGTGCCACCAGCAGAGACTCGGTCGCCCGACTAGCGGGAGAGACCCAGTACTTC.